Many counts were recorded for the clone carrying this T cell receptor beta chain. Its matching antigen is unknown. TCRdb reprocessed the 5' RACE reads with MiXCR, giving one entry per CDR3 protein. The sample yields 15,000 to 20,000 distinct CDR3 sequences, approximately 2.2% seen once. This entry is derived from a study of beta chain bispecific antibodies for T cell cancers. Study observations and caveats: In these mixed samples, most targeted TRBV reads derived from the leukemia cell line.

Expansion lasted 2 to 4 days, with either anti-CD3 antibody OKT3 or CD3/CD28 beads. Sequencing was done on a sample of healthy donor T cells cultured with leukemia cells. The clonotype comes from a human donor in good health. Some clones in this sample may be carry-over from other donors' samples.

This CDR3 is CASHPPGKETQYF. The CDR3 region has the DNA TGCGCCAGCCACCCCCCGGGAAAAGAGACCCAGTACTTC. The rearrangement uses TRBV10-2 and TRBJ2-5, with D perhaps TRBD2 (5 bases). Germline V lookup: CDR1 WSHSY, CDR2 SAAADI. Trimming took off 8 bases at V and 3 bases at J, with 13 bases between the two ends. The CDR3 contains 13 residues.